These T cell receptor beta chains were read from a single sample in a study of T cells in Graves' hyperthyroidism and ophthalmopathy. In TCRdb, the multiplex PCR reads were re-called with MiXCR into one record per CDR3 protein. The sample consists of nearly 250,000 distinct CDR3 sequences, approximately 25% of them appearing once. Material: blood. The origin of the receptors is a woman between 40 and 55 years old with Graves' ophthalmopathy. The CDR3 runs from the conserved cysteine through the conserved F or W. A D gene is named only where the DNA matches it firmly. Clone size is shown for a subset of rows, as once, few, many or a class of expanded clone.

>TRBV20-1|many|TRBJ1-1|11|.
TGCAGTGCTATCGTGAACACTGAAGCTTTCTTT
CSAIVNTEAFF
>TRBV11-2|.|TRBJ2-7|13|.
TGTGCCAGCAGCTCCCCAGGCCCCTCTGAGCAGTACTTC
CASSSPGPSEQYF
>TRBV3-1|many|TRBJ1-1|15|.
TGTGCCAGCAGCCAAGTTACAGGGAAAAGTACTGAAGCTTTCTTT
CASSQVTGKSTEAFF
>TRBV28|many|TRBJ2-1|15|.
TGTGCCAGCAGTTTATACGGGAGTTTATACAATGAGCAGTTCTTC
CASSLYGSLYNEQFF
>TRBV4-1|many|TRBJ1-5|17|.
TGCGCCAGCAGCCAAGTCGATATGGGCTTTAGCAATCAGCCCCAGCATTTT
CASSQVDMGFSNQPQHF
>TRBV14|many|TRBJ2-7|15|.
TGTGCCAGCAGCCAAGAATACGGACAGCTCTACGAGCAGTACTTC
CASSQEYGQLYEQYF
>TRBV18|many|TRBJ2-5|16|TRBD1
TGTGCCAGCTCACCACCTGGACAGGAAGCTGGGAAGGCCCAGTACTTC
CASSPPGQEAGKAQYF
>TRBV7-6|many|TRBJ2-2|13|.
TGTGCCAGCAGCTTAGTACTCACCGGGGAGCTGTTTTTT
CASSLVLTGELFF
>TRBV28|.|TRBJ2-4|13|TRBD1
TGTGCCACCTCTCGACAGGGGAGGAACATTCAGTACTTC
CATSRQGRNIQYF
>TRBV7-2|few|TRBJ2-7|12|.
TGTGCCAGCAGCGTCGGGGTCCACGAGCAGTACTTC
CASSVGVHEQYF
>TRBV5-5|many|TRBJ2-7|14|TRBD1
TGTGCCAGCAGCCGACAGGGGGACAGCTACGAGCAGTACTTC
CASSRQGDSYEQYF
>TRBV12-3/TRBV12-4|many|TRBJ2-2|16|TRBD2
TGTGCCAGCAGTTTCTCCCCAACTAGCGGCACCGGGGAGCTGTTTTTT
CASSFSPTSGTGELFF
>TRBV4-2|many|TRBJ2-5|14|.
TGTGCCAGCAGCCAAGAGATCCTGGTGGAGACCCAGTACTTC
CASSQEILVETQYF
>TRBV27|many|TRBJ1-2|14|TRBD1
TGTGCCAGCAGTTTAAAGGGACAGGGGAGCGGCTACACCTTC
CASSLKGQGSGYTF
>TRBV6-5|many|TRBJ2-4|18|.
TGTGCCAGCAGTTACTCGATGGGACAAAGAATAGCCAAAAACATTCAGTACTTC
CASSYSMGQRIAKNIQYF
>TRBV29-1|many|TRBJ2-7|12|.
TGCAGCGTTGAAGTCGCAGGGAACGAGCAGTACTTC
CSVEVAGNEQYF
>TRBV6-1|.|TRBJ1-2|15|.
TGTGCCAGCAGCCGCAGCCGGAGGGGCAAGGGGAGCTACACCTTC
CASSRSRRGKGSYTF
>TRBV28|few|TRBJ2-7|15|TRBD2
TGTGCCAGCAGTCTGGGACTAGCGGGAGTTCTCGAGCAGTACTTC
CASSLGLAGVLEQYF
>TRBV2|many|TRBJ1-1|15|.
TGTGCCACCCCCGGAGGCAGACAGATGAACACTGAAGCTTTCTTT
CATPGGRQMNTEAFF
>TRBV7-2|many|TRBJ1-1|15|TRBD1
TGTGCCAGCAGCCCACAGGGGAATGGGAACACTGAAGCTTTCTTT
CASSPQGNGNTEAFF
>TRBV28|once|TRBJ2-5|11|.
TGTGCCATAGGGGAGAGGGAGACCCAGTACTTC
CAIGERETQYF
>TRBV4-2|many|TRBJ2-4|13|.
TGTGCCAGCAGCCAAGATGCGAGGGAAGTTCAGTACTTC
CASSQDAREVQYF
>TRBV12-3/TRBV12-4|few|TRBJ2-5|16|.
TGTGCCAGCAGTTTGCCCTCTGGGACAACCTTGGAGACCCAGTACTTC
CASSLPSGTTLETQYF
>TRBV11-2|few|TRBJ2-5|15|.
TGTGCCAGCAGCTTAGATCTGGGAATCTGGGAGACCCAGTACTTC
CASSLDLGIWETQYF
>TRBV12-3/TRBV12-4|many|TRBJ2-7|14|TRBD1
TGTGCCAGCAGGACAGGGGGAGGCATCCCCGAGCAGTACTTC
CASRTGGGIPEQYF
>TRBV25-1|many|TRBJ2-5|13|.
TGTGCCAGCAGTGAAGGGAACACGGAGACCCAGTACTTC
CASSEGNTETQYF
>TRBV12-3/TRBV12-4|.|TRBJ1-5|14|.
TGTGCCAGCAGCTCAGAGTATAGCAATCAGCCCCAGCATTTT
CASSSEYSNQPQHF
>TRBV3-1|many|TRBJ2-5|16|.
TGTGCCAGCAGCCAAGACGCCCTAGCATCGGGGGAGACCCAGTACTTC
CASSQDALASGETQYF
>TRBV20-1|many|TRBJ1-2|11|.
TGCAGTGCAAAAGATCGGGTTGGCTACACCTTC
CSAKDRVGYTF
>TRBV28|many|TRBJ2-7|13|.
TGTGCCAGCAGTTTATTTACCCGACATGAGCAGTACTTC
CASSLFTRHEQYF
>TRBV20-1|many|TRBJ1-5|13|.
TGCAGTGGACGGGCCCCTAGCAATCAGCCCCAGCATTTT
CSGRAPSNQPQHF
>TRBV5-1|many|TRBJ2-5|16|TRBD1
TGCGCCAGCAGCTTGGCCGGCAGGGGGCTGGAAGAGACCCAGTACTTC
CASSLAGRGLEETQYF
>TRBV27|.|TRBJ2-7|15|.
TGTGCCACTATCCACGGGGCAGGGGAAAACTGCGAGCAGTACTTC
CATIHGAGENCEQYF
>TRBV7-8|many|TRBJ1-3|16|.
TGTGCCAGCAGCTTAGCTGGGGGGCTCTCTGGAAACACCATATATTTT
CASSLAGGLSGNTIYF
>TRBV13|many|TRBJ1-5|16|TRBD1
TGTGCCAGCAGCTTAGGGCGGGACAGGAACAATCAGCCCCAGCATTTT
CASSLGRDRNNQPQHF
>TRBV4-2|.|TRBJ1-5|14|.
TGTGCCAGCAGCCGGGACTCTCGGGGGCAGCCCCAGCATTTT
CASSRDSRGQPQHF
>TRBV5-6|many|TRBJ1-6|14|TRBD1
TGTGCCAGCAGACGCGAGACAGGGGGTTCACCCCTCCACTTT
CASRRETGGSPLHF
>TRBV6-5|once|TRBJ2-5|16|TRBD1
TGTGCCAGCAGTTATTCCGGGACAGGGATGTTGAAGACCCAGTACTTC
CASSYSGTGMLKTQYF
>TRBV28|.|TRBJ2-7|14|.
TGTGCCAGCAGTGCTACAGGGTTCTCCTACGAGCAGTACTTC
CASSATGFSYEQYF
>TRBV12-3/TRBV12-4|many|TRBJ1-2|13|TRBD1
TGTGCCAGCAGTTCGACAGGGCCCTATGGCTACACCTTC
CASSSTGPYGYTF
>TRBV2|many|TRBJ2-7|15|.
TGTGCCAGCAGCCTCGAGAGAGCGGACCCCTACGAGCAGTACTTC
CASSLERADPYEQYF
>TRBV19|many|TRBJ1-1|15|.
TGTGCCAGTAGTCTAGGAAGGGGACCCTCCTTTGAAGCTTTCTTT
CASSLGRGPSFEAFF
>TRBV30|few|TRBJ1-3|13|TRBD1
TGTGCCTGGAGGGGACAGGGGAGGGACACCATATATTTT
CAWRGQGRDTIYF
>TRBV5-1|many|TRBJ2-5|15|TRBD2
TGCGCCAGCAGCTCCGGACTAGCGTTGGAAGAGACCCAGTACTTC
CASSSGLALEETQYF
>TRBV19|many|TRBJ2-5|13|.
TGTGCCAGTAGTGCCGGAAGACGGGAGACCCAGTACTTC
CASSAGRRETQYF
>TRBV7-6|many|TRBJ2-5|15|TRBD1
TGTGCCAGCAGCGCAAATGGACAGGGTATCGAGACCCAGTACTTC
CASSANGQGIETQYF
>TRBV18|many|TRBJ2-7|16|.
TGTGCCAGCTCATTGACCGGGACGGGGGTAGTATACGAGCAGTACTTC
CASSLTGTGVVYEQYF
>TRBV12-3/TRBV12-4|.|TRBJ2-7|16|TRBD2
TGTGCCAGCAGTTACCTAGCGGGGCCGACCTCCTACGAGCAGTACTTC
CASSYLAGPTSYEQYF
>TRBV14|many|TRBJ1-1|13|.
TGTGCCAGCAGCCAAGTCGGAATAACTGAAGCTTTCTTT
CASSQVGITEAFF
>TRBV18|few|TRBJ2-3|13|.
TGTGCCAGCTCACCACCGGCGGGGGATACGCAGTATTTT
CASSPPAGDTQYF
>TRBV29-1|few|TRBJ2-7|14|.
TGCAGCGTTGAAGGGACATGGGGCTCCTACGAGCAGTACTTC
CSVEGTWGSYEQYF
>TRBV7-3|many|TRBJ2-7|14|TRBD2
TGTGCCAGCAGCTTATTCAGCGGGGACTACGAGCAGTACTTC
CASSLFSGDYEQYF
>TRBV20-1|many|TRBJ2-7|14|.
TGCAGTGCTAGAGCCGTGGGGACGGGGTACGAGCAGTACTTC
CSARAVGTGYEQYF
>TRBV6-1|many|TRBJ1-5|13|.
TGTGCCAGCATAGCGGGGGGCAATCAGCCCCAGCATTTT
CASIAGGNQPQHF
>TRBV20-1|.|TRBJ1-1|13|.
TGCAGTGCCAGGCGGCCTCCGAACACTGAAGCTTTCTTT
CSARRPPNTEAFF